The 28 T cell receptor beta chains presented below share a single source sample, sequenced in a study of blood T cells in healthy people across ages (dated by TCRdb to the mid-2010s). Libraries were made using 5' RACE. The instrument was an Illumina HiSeq 2500. A second roughly 6 to 12 cycle PCR used a sample-barcoded 5' primer and a J-beta primer mix. TCRdb reran the public reads through fastp at Q25 and MiXCR, keeping productive beta chains. A single entry per CDR3 protein holds the most common genes and DNA from its merged rows. For this sample there are under 2 million distinct CDR3 sequences; 30% to 40% appear just once. About 10% of the sample goes to the ten largest clones. The sequencing sample was made of blood. The receptors were sampled from a woman in her 30s in good health.

This clonotype was counted only a few times. This chain joins TRBV20-1 and TRBJ2-3; 10 bases agree with TRBD2. The CDR3 is made up of 13 amino acids. The germline CDR1 and CDR2 sequences are DFQATT and SNEGSKA (reference sequence). V shed 6 bases and J 5 bases; nucleotides not matched to a gene: 5. DNA for the CDR3: TGCAGTGCGGGGGGACTAGCGCTAGATACGCAGTATTTT. Translating it yields CSAGGLALDTQYF.

This clonotype has a handful of counts. The J gene is TRBJ2-7, the V gene TRBV6-6, with D unclear. V lost 2 bases to trimming and J lost 5 bases, with 19 bases between them. Germline CDR1 is MNHNY and CDR2 is SVGAGI (reference sequence). CDR3 length: 16 residues. The CDR3 nucleotides are TGTGCCAGCAGTTACACGAGCCTGGAGAATCCAGACGAGCAGTACTTC. Protein product: CASSYTSLENPDEQYF.

A note on this clonotype: This clone may be a read error of a much larger clone one base away. The rearrangement joins TRBV11-2 to TRBJ2-1; perhaps D is TRBD1 or TRBD2 (5 bases each). The CDR3 is 15 amino acids. Germline CDR1 reads SGHAT; CDR2 reads FQNNGV. CDR3 region: CTSSLNTGGYNEQFF. CDR3 DNA: TGTACCAGCAGCTTAAATACTGGGGGTTACAATGAGCAGTTCTTC.

The V gene is TRBV9, the J gene TRBJ2-6, with D unresolved. Looked up from germline, CDR1 is SGDLS and CDR2 is YYNGEE. CDR3 length: 15 residues. Trimming left V 3 bases short and J 0 bases short, with 7 bases between. DNA of the CDR3: TGTGCCAGCAGCGCGCGTGACTCTGGGGCCAACGTCCTGACTTTC. This gives the protein CASSARDSGANVLTF.

The V call is TRBV27, the J call TRBJ1-4; 7 bases map to TRBD1. Unmatched junction bases numbered 4, after V lost 1 base and J lost 8 bases. Germline V gene sequence: CDR1 MNHEY, CDR2 SMNVEV (reference sequence). The CDR3 has 14 amino acids. CDR3 sequence: CASSLLAGGEKLFF. The CDR3 DNA reads as TGTGCCAGCAGTTTATTGGCAGGGGGAGAAAAACTGTTTTTT.

V usage is TRBV2 and J usage is TRBJ1-2, with D maybe TRBD1 (6 bases). Trimming took off 3 bases at V and 4 bases at J, with 12 bases between the two ends. This CDR3 has 14 amino acids. Germline CDR1 is SNHLY and CDR2 is FYNNEI. CDR3 residues: CASSENTGLYGYTF. The CDR3 bases are TGTGCCAGCAGTGAGAATACAGGGCTCTATGGCTACACCTTC.

V and J are TRBV6-1 and TRBJ1-5, with TRBD1 as a possible D gene (6 bases). CDR1 and CDR2 (germline): MNHNS, SASEGT. The CDR3 contains 15 residues. With 1 base removed from V and 5 bases from J, the gap between germline ends came to 12 bases. CDR3 bases: TGTGCCAGCAGTGAAGTAAGGCAGGGGCATCAGCCCCAGCATTTT. Its translation: CASSEVRQGHQPQHF.

This clonotype has just a few counts. At one end, the junction sequence differs from germline, possibly due to a read error. V is TRBV6-6 and J is TRBJ1-2; unclear D gene. Per the germline V gene, CDR1 is MNHNY and CDR2 is SVGAGI (reference sequence). This CDR3 is 15 amino acids long. The CDR3 coding sequence is TGTGCCAGCCTAAAACTCCAGTCAAATAACTATTGCTACACCTTC. Translating gives CASLKLQSNNYCYTF.

The sample holds a few counts of this clonotype. The gene calls are TRBV4-1 and TRBJ1-4; 8 nucleotides align to TRBD1. The CDR3 sequence is 13 residues long. V shed 6 bases and J 3 bases; nucleotides not matched to a gene: 0. Germline lookup yields CDR1 MGHRA and CDR2 YSYEKL. The CDR3 region is CASRDRANEKLFF. CDR3 DNA sequence: TGCGCCAGCAGGGACAGGGCTAATGAAAAACTGTTTTTT.

This clonotype was seen more than once but under ten times. This sequence joins TRBV4-2 and TRBJ1-2, with 7 bases matching TRBD1. With V trimmed by 1 base and J by 0 bases, 5 bases remained unmatched. Germline CDR1 LGHNA, CDR2 YNFKEQ. The CDR3 is 16 residues long. The chain's CDR3 is CASSQVKGQTNYGYTF. The CDR3 DNA reads as TGTGCCAGCAGCCAAGTAAAGGGACAGACTAACTATGGCTACACCTTC.

This clonotype has more than one count but fewer than ten. The chain employs TRBV5-1 and TRBJ2-3; 9 nucleotides match TRBD1. This CDR3 region has 18 residues. J gave up 2 bases and V 4 bases, and 14 bases lay outside the gene matches. CDR1 SGHRS and CDR2 YFSETQ come from the germline V gene. For the CDR3, the DNA is TGCGCCAGCAGCGCGGAATTCCCGGGACAGGGACCCACAGATACGCAGTATTTT. Its protein product is CASSAEFPGQGPTDTQYF.

In this sample, this clonotype turned up many times. V usage is TRBV15 and J usage is TRBJ2-7, with a possible D match to TRBD2 (5 bases). CDR1 and CDR2 (germline): LNHNV, YYDKDF (reference sequence). The CDR3 runs 13 residues. The V gene lost 0 bases and the J gene lost 4 bases, with 7 bases spanning the gap. The CDR3 is CATSRDEGYEQYF. In nucleotides, the CDR3 is TGTGCCACCAGCAGAGATGAGGGTTACGAGCAGTACTTC.

In this sample, this clonotype turned up many times. The gene calls are TRBV5-5 and TRBJ2-6; 8 positions match TRBD1. The trim removed 4 bases at V and 1 base at J, leaving 10 bases unmatched. The germline V gene has CDR1 SGHKS and CDR2 YYEKEE (reference sequence). This CDR3 is built from 18 residues. CDR3 sequence reads: CASSPSPGQESGANVLTF. The CDR3 nucleotides read TGTGCCAGCAGCCCCTCTCCGGGACAGGAATCTGGGGCCAACGTCCTGACTTTC.

V gene TRBV12-3 or TRBV12-4 combines with J gene TRBJ1-1, with D possibly matching TRBD1 (6 bases). The CDR3 runs 14 residues. Trimming left V 5 bases short and J 5 bases short, with 15 bases between. The CDR3 nucleotides read TGTGCCAGCAGTCCGGGGGGCGAGTGGACTGAAGCTTTCTTT. It specifies CASSPGGEWTEAFF.

This sequence joins TRBV7-2 and TRBJ2-2; perhaps TRBD2 as D (6 bases). Germline CDR1 is SGHTA and CDR2 is FQGNSA. CDR3 length: 19 residues. Trimming cost V 5 bases and J 1 base, with 23 bases left between them. The CDR3 nucleotides read TGTGCCAGCAGCACCAACTTAGTTATGAGCGGGCAGAACACCGGGGAGCTGTTTTTT. Protein product: CASSTNLVMSGQNTGELFF. Full variable domain (missing parts from reference TRBV7-2 and TRBJ2-2): GAGVSQSPSNKVTEKGKDVELRCDPISGHTALYWYRQSLGQGLEFLIYFQGNSAPDKSGLPSDRFSAERTGGSVSTLTIQRTQQEDSAVYLCASSTNLVMSGQNTGELFFGEGSRLTVL.

The rearrangement uses TRBV11-2 and TRBJ2-5, with TRBD1 matching over 9 bases. Germline-derived CDR1 and CDR2 are SGHAT and FQNNGV. CDR3 length: 16 amino acids. V shed 5 bases and J 1 base; nucleotides not matched to a gene: 8. Here the CDR3 reads CASSGRDREPQETQYF. The CDR3 DNA reads as TGTGCCAGCAGCGGGAGGGACAGGGAGCCCCAAGAGACCCAGTACTTC.

The chain links TRBV2 to TRBJ1-4; D gene unclear. The CDR3 is 16 residues long. V was shortened by 7 bases and J by 8 bases, with 23 bases between the two germline ends. CDR1 SNHLY and CDR2 FYNNEI come from the germline V gene. The CDR3 region is CASTPLTRRLSEKLFF. CDR3 nucleotide sequence: TGTGCCAGCACTCCCCTTACGCGGAGGCTTTCCGAAAAACTGTTTTTT.

The chain carries TRBV7-3 and TRBJ2-1; 7 bases match TRBD2. CDR1 and CDR2 from the germline V gene are SGHTA and FQGTGA. The J segment lost 4 bases and the V segment lost 2 bases, leaving 5 bases of the junction unmatched. This CDR3 is 15 amino acids long. The CDR3 reads CASSLGGSHYNEQFF. CDR3 nucleotide sequence: TGTGCCAGCAGCTTAGGCGGGAGTCATTACAATGAGCAGTTCTTC.

This clonotype was observed a handful of times. This chain uses TRBV4-1 with TRBJ2-7; no definite D call. Looked up from germline, CDR1 is MGHRA and CDR2 is YSYEKL. This CDR3 region has 18 residues. V dropped 0 bases and J dropped 1 base, with 19 bases sitting between them. The CDR3 is CASSQEEGREKISYEQYF. The DNA of the CDR3 is TGCGCCAGCAGCCAAGAGGAAGGTAGAGAGAAAATTTCCTACGAGCAGTACTTC.

This clonotype was seen a handful of times. This rearrangement joins TRBV29-1 to TRBJ1-4; tentatively, D is TRBD1 (6 bases). Trimming left V 5 bases short and J 6 bases short, with 10 bases between. CDR1 and CDR2 (germline): SQVTM, ANQGSEA. The CDR3 extends over 12 amino acids. CDR3 sequence reads: CSVNEGDEKLFF. CDR3 DNA: TGCAGCGTTAACGAGGGGGATGAAAAACTGTTTTTT.

This clonotype was seen more than once but under ten times. This chain connects TRBV10-1 to TRBJ2-1; the D gene is possibly TRBD1 (5 bases). The V end was cut by 4 bases, the J end by 6 bases, with 10 bases between. From germline, CDR1 is WNHNN and CDR2 SYGVQD (reference sequence). The CDR3 extends over 13 amino acids. CDR3 sequence: CASSAQASNEQFF. For the CDR3, the DNA is TGCGCCAGCAGTGCACAGGCAAGCAATGAGCAGTTCTTC.

The CDR3 is CASSLFSGGAPPRDTQYF. The CDR3 DNA is TGTGCCAGCAGCTTATTTAGCGGGGGAGCCCCCCCCCGCGATACGCAGTATTTT. The V call is TRBV7-2, the J call TRBJ2-3; 9 bases align to TRBD2. This CDR3 spans 18 amino acids. After removal of 2 bases from V and 6 bases from J, the junction contained 15 bases not matched to a gene. From germline, CDR1 is SGHTA and CDR2 FQGNSA.

In the case of this clonotype: This may be a read error, as it is one base from a much larger clone. The V gene is TRBV5-1, the J gene TRBJ2-1; no reliable D call. Germline lookup yields CDR1 SGHRS and CDR2 YFSETQ. The CDR3 extends over 14 amino acids. The CDR3 nucleotides read TGCGCCAACAGCGCCGACGCGGTTTCGAGTGAGCAGTTCTTC. This encodes CANSADAVSSEQFF.

This sequence joins TRBV3-1 and TRBJ2-3, with unresolved D. The CDR3 is 14 amino acids. Trimming took 4 bases from V and 2 from J, leaving 10 bases between them. Germline V gives CDR1 LGHDT, CDR2 YNNKEL (reference sequence). The CDR3 region is CASSPQTVTDTQYF. Written as DNA, the CDR3 is TGTGCCAGCAGCCCTCAGACGGTCACAGATACGCAGTATTTT.

V gene TRBV4-1 combines with J gene TRBJ1-1, with no clear D. V was clipped by 7 bases and J by 3 bases, with 9 bases between them. CDR1 and CDR2 (germline): MGHRA, YSYEKL. The CDR3 has 12 amino acids. CDR3 nucleotide sequence: TGCGCCAGCAACCATACCGACACTGAAGCTTTCTTT. It yields the protein CASNHTDTEAFF.

About this clonotype: Mismatch with germline at one junction end may stem from a read error. The V gene is TRBV6-5, the J gene TRBJ2-5; 8 bases are a match to TRBD1. The CDR3 has 13 amino acids. CDR1 MNHEY and CDR2 SVGAGI come from the germline V gene. The CDR3 DNA reads TGTACCAGCAGTTACTCAGGGGGCAATGAGCAGTACTTC. It specifies CTSSYSGGNEQYF.

A few counts support this clonotype. At one end the junction does not follow the germline gene, possibly because of a read error. This chain connects TRBV3-1 to TRBJ2-5; 10 bases line up with TRBD2. From germline, CDR1 is LGHDT and CDR2 YNNKEL (reference sequence). The CDR3 has 18 residues. CDR3 nucleotide sequence: TGTGCCAGCAACCAAGTTCGAGCGGGAGGGCAGTACCAAGAGACCCAGTACTTC. This gives the protein CASNQVRAGGQYQETQYF.

This chain uses TRBV4-1 with TRBJ2-7; 9 nucleotides agree with TRBD1. CDR1 is MGHRA and CDR2 is YSYEKL in the germline V gene. V gave up 3 bases and J gave up 0 bases; unmatched junction bases: 15. The CDR3 contains 19 residues. The CDR3 nucleotides are TGCGCCAGCAGCCACGCTCGGGACAGGGAGAAGCTACCCTCCTACGAGCAGTACTTC. Translation gives CASSHARDREKLPSYEQYF.